This T cell receptor (beta chain) was profiled in a study of cytomegalovirus exposure and HLA in healthy donors. Whole-study results and caveats: In a later analysis, a genetic analysis reported fewer productive-TCR N-insertions in an Asian-associated ancestry cluster than the cohort average. Cytomegalovirus-associated TCR beta chains were listed, numbering some 150. Later analysis identified 16,951 TCR beta sequences associated with HLA alleles, using a false discovery rate threshold of 0.05.

A multiplex PCR was run with 60 Vbeta primers and 13 Jbeta primers. Per the authors' pipeline: It was a later analysis that counted tens of millions of unique TCR beta chains, of which approximately 11 million were shared. Profiling relied on immunoSEQ multiplex PCR, and the TCRdb table lists in-frame clones only, not all of them. Clonal size and the V and J genes are those of that table, whereas D and trimming came from the DNA. The sample lists 70,000 or so clones, around 64% occurring once. Per the germline V gene, CDR1 is SGHRS and CDR2 is YFSETQ. This CDR3 spans 14 amino acids. With 5 bases removed from V and 5 bases from J, the gap between germline ends came to 14 bases. This clone was seen a handful of times. The target antigen is unknown.

The source is a woman aged 45-65 years in good health and CMV-seronegative. Source material: PBMCs. This chain joins TRBV5-1 and TRBJ2-1, with D maybe TRBD2 (6 bases). In DNA, the CDR3 is TGCGCCAGCAGTTATTCCCCTAGCGACAATGAGCAGTTCTTC. This sequence encodes CASSYSPSDNEQFF.